Following are 16 T cell receptor beta chains from one sample sequenced in a study of long-term antiretroviral therapy in people with HIV. Researchers report immunoSEQ v3.0 was run at survey level. Only in-frame clones appear in the TCRdb table, and some are missing; sequencing was by immunoSEQ multiplex PCR. The sample consists of over 30,000 clones, roughly four fifths of them appearing once. Here the sequenced sample was unsorted PBMCs, taken 1 year after starting antiretroviral therapy. These receptors all come from a man between 18 and 29 years old with HIV.

This clone has a single count. This chain uses TRBV7-9 with TRBJ1-2; a weak D match, TRBD1 (6 bases). Germline V gene lookup returns CDR1 SEHNR and CDR2 FQNEAQ (reference sequence). V lost 3 bases and J 2 bases, leaving 13 bases between the germline ends. The CDR3 totals 15 residues. The CDR3 DNA reads as TGTGCCAGCAGCTTTCTTGGACAGTTAAACTATGGCTACACCTTC. Translating it yields CASSFLGQLNYGYTF.

The chain combines TRBV11-2 with TRBJ2-7; 10 bases are shared with TRBD1. Germline V lookup: CDR1 SGHAT, CDR2 FQNNGV. CDR3 length equals 14 residues. V lost 3 bases to trimming and J lost 2 bases; unmatched junction nucleotides: 1. The CDR3 loop reads CASSFGTGAYEQYF. In DNA, the CDR3 is TGTGCCAGCAGCTTCGGGACAGGGGCCTACGAGCAGTACTTC. The entire variable domain, with the rest obtained from reference TRBV11-2 and TRBJ2-7, is as follows: EAGVAQSPRYKIIEKRQSVAFWCNPISGHATLYWYQQILGQGPKLLIQFQNNGVVDDSQLPKDRFSAERLKGVDSTLKIQPAKLEDSAVYLCASSFGTGAYEQYFGPGTRLTVT.

The V call is TRBV7-6, the J call TRBJ2-3, with D perhaps TRBD2 (5 bases). Trimming pared 5 bases from V and 0 bases from J, leaving 12 bases between. Per germline, CDR1 SGHVS and CDR2 FNYEAQ. CDR3 length: 15 residues. The CDR3 spells CASSQEALSTDTQYF. DNA for the CDR3: TGTGCCAGCAGCCAGGAGGCACTTAGCACAGATACGCAGTATTTT.

The sample holds one count of this clone. This rearrangement joins TRBV6-5 to TRBJ1-1, with 7 bases identical to TRBD1. The CDR3 has 14 amino acids. Germline values: CDR1 MNHEY, CDR2 SVGAGI. V trimming: 2 bases; J trimming: 1 base; junction bases outside the gene matches: 1. As DNA, the CDR3 is TGTGCCAGCAGTTACGACAGGGAGAACACTGAAGCTTTCTTT. This translates into CASSYDRENTEAFF.

The V call is TRBV9, the J call TRBJ1-1; unclear D gene. The CDR3 runs to 14 residues. Trimming took 0 bases from V and 0 from J, leaving 6 bases between them. The germline CDR1 and CDR2 sequences are SGDLS and YYNGEE. This CDR3 reads CASSVAAMNTEAFF. The DNA for the CDR3 is TGTGCCAGCAGCGTAGCAGCCATGAACACTGAAGCTTTCTTT.

This rearrangement joins TRBV27 to TRBJ2-7, with a tentative D call TRBD1 (6 bases). V lost 7 bases, J lost 4 bases, and 23 bases lay in between. In germline, CDR1 is MNHEY, CDR2 SMNVEV (reference sequence). The CDR3 has 16 residues. The DNA for the CDR3 is TGTGCCAGCACCACCCAGAGAGCAGGGGAAATGTACGAGCAGTACTTC. Protein product: CASTTQRAGEMYEQYF.

The chain combines TRBV19 with TRBJ2-2, with a possible D match to TRBD1 (5 bases). V shed 7 bases and J shed 5 bases, with 11 bases lying between them. Looked up from germline, CDR1 is LNHDA and CDR2 is SQIVND (reference sequence). The CDR3 consists of 13 residues. The CDR3, as DNA: TGTGCCAGTACCGACAGCACGACCGGGGAGCTGTTTTTT. It specifies CASTDSTTGELFF.

The chain carries TRBV5-1 and TRBJ1-3, with unresolved D. Germline CDR1 reads SGHRS; CDR2 reads YFSETQ. With 0 bases removed from V and 0 bases from J, the gap between germline ends came to 10 bases. The CDR3 has 16 residues. The CDR3 nucleotides are TGCGCCAGCAGCTTGGCCTTAGGACCCTCTGGAAACACCATATATTTT. This sequence encodes CASSLALGPSGNTIYF.

To note about this clone: The same CDR3 is also encoded by other DNA sequences in this sample. The V gene is TRBV5-1, the J gene TRBJ1-2; 12 bases align to TRBD1. With 4 bases clipped from V and 4 bases from J, the junction kept 5 bases outside the gene matches. The CDR3 extends over 15 amino acids. From germline, CDR1 is SGHRS and CDR2 YFSETQ. Written as DNA, the CDR3 is TGCGCCAGCAGCCTCGGGACAGGGGGCGTCTATGGCTACACCTTC. Encoded protein: CASSLGTGGVYGYTF.

The chain is built from TRBV6-1 and TRBJ1-5; 9 bases are a match to TRBD1. V lost 6 bases to trimming and J lost 4 bases; unmatched junction nucleotides: 7. This CDR3 has 15 residues. Germline V lookup: CDR1 MNHNS, CDR2 SASEGT. The CDR3 nucleotides are TGTGCCAGCAGAACGGGACAGGGTCGTAATCAGCCCCAGCATTTT. Amino acid sequence: CASRTGQGRNQPQHF.

The rearrangement joins TRBV6-4 to TRBJ1-1; D perhaps matches TRBD1 (5 bases). The CDR3 is 16 amino acids. Germline V gives CDR1 MRHNA, CDR2 SNTAGT. V was trimmed by 0 bases and J by 4 bases, leaving 15 bases between them. The CDR3 reads CASSDSSQGEGTEAFF. CDR3 DNA: TGTGCCAGCAGTGACTCGAGTCAGGGTGAGGGCACTGAAGCTTTCTTT.

CDR3: CASSVGGHLNTEAFF. CDR3 bases: TGTGCCAGCAGCGTAGGGGGACATCTGAACACTGAAGCTTTCTTT. The chain recombines TRBV9 with TRBJ1-1; TRBD1 might be the D (6 bases). This CDR3 contains 15 residues. Germline V lookup: CDR1 SGDLS, CDR2 YYNGEE. V was cut by 0 bases and J by 0 bases, with 9 bases left in between.

The J gene is TRBJ1-5, the V gene TRBV27, with 10 positions matching TRBD1. The length of the CDR3 is 15 residues. Germline CDR1 reads MNHEY; CDR2 reads SMNVEV (reference sequence). The J segment lost 3 bases and the V segment lost 3 bases, leaving 2 bases of the junction unmatched. CDR3 protein: CASSLGQGPNQPQHF. The DNA of the CDR3 is TGTGCCAGCAGTTTGGGACAGGGGCCCAATCAGCCCCAGCATTTT.

This chain links TRBV5-1 with TRBJ1-5; D is unresolved. The CDR3 has 14 residues. CDR1 SGHRS and CDR2 YFSETQ come from the germline V gene. V shed 0 bases and J shed 4 bases, with 8 bases lying between them. This CDR3 is CASSLGFGNQPQHF. CDR3 bases: TGCGCCAGCAGCTTGGGGTTCGGTAATCAGCCCCAGCATTTT.

The gene calls are TRBV19 and TRBJ2-7; TRBD2 matches 11 bases. This CDR3 has 18 amino acids. Per the germline V gene, CDR1 is LNHDA and CDR2 is SQIVND (reference sequence). Trimming took 3 bases from V and 2 from J; bases not matched to a gene: 12. CDR3 bases: TGTGCCAGTAGTATCGTGACTAGCGGGAACGCCTTTACCTACGAGCAGTACTTC. This codes for CASSIVTSGNAFTYEQYF.

The chain uses TRBV4-1 and TRBJ1-1; D not certain. Trimming took 4 bases from V and 0 from J, leaving 15 bases between them. This CDR3 is 16 amino acids long. In germline, CDR1 is MGHRA, CDR2 YSYEKL. For the CDR3, the DNA is TGCGCCAGCAGCCGATACCCTGGGCCCCTGAACACTGAAGCTTTCTTT. Translation: CASSRYPGPLNTEAFF.